This TCR beta chain originates from a study of Ad26.COV2.S vaccination and SARS-CoV-2 variants. Study details: Recipients of Ad26.COV2.S got it intramuscularly, once or twice 56 days apart.

Clones were read by immunoSEQ multiplex PCR, and TCRdb kept only the in-frame ones, dropping some. In the table there are roughly 350,000 clones, roughly 91% of which are singletons. In its sample, this clone was seen many times. Its antigen remains unidentified. Whole-study results and caveats: Vaccinees showed greater spike-specific TCR breadth than placebo recipients. It was found that vaccine and placebo recipients had similar non-spike TCR breadth.

The treatment denotes: around 19 received Ad26.COV2.S at low or high dose, single or two shots; about 5 received placebo; per-sample allocation not given. Sample collection was performed on day 63 after the first vaccine or placebo injection. In Boston, the donor was an adult between 18-55 years of age. The sequencing used peripheral blood, collected in a trial of Ad26.COV2.S vaccine versus placebo. The TCR sequence derives from a person aged 18 to 59 who received the Ad26.COV2.S COVID-19 vaccine or a placebo.

The CDR3 is CSVGKPNGYNEQFF. CDR3 in DNA: TGCAGCGTTGGTAAACCCAACGGCTACAATGAGCAGTTCTTC. The V call is TRBV29-1, the J call TRBJ2-1; D call uncertain. V was trimmed by 4 bases and J by 3 bases, leaving 13 bases between them. This CDR3 region has 14 residues. Per germline, CDR1 SQVTM and CDR2 ANQGSEA.